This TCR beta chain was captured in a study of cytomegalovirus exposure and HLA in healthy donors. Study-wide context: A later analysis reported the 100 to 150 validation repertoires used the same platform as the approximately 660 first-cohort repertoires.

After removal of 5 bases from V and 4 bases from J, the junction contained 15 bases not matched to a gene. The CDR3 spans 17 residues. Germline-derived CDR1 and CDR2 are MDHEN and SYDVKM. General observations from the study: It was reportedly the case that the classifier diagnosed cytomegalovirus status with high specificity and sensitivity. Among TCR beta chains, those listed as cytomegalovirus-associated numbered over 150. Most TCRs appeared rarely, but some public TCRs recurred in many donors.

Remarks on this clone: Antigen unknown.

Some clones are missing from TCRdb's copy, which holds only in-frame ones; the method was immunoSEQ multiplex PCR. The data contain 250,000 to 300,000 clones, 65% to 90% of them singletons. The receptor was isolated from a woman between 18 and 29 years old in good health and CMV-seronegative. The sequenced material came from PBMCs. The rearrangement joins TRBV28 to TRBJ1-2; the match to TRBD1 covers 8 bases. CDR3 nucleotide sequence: TGTGCCAGCAGTCCCTACGACCGGACAGGGTTTGGCTATGGCTACACCTTC. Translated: CASSPYDRTGFGYGYTF.